Sequencing of this T cell receptor (beta chain) was carried out in a study of control samples from healthy donors and cancer patients. Germline-derived CDR1 and CDR2 are MNHEY and SVGEGT. The V gene end was trimmed by 4 bases and the J gene end by 3 bases; junction bases not matched to a gene: 5. The CDR3 spans 15 residues. Sequencing used immunoSEQ multiplex PCR; TCRdb keeps in-frame clones, though not all of them. The data hold around 25,000 clones, with roughly 93% observed a single time. The TCR comes from a man aged 50 or older with lung cancer. Sequencing was done on a sample of PBMCs. The chain couples TRBV6-2 or TRBV6-3 to TRBJ1-2; TRBD1 matches at 10 bases. For the CDR3, the DNA is TGTGCCAGCAGTTCCCAGACAGGGGGCGACTATGGCTACACCTTC. As protein: CASSSQTGGDYGYTF.